The TCR beta chain under discussion was sequenced for a study of CD8 T cells in Susac syndrome. Across the whole study: When blood was drawn, the patients with Susac syndrome were therapy-naive, on corticosteroids, or on intravenous immunoglobulin alone.

General study points: None of the CD4+ T cell repertoires in Susac syndrome showed clonal expansion.

Germline CDR1 DFQATT, CDR2 SNEGSKA (reference sequence). This CDR3 contains 13 residues. Unmatched junction bases numbered 7, after V lost 3 bases and J lost 5 bases. Reverse transcription of about 0.45 to 1 ug RNA was performed with random hexamers. Each CDR3 protein is one row after TCRdb ran MiXCR on the immunoSEQ multiplex PCR reads. The sample carries 150,000 or so distinct CDR3 sequences, around 93% recorded once. A note on this clonotype: Its specificity is not known.

Sequencing was done on a sample of CD4+ T cells from PBMCs. The TCR comes from a human donor with Susac syndrome. The chain recombines TRBV20-1 with TRBJ2-7; TRBD2 aligns across 7 bases. CDR3 DNA sequence: TGCAGTGCTAGGCCAAGCGGGAAGCACGAGCAGTACTTC. It is translated as CSARPSGKHEQYF.